A selection of T cell receptor beta chains follows, all from one sample in a study of blood T cell repertoires in COVID-19. Clones were sequenced by immunoSEQ multiplex PCR, and TCRdb holds only the in-frame ones, with some missing. The table includes 75,000 to 95,000 clones, around 72% detected once. The sequencing sample was made of peripheral blood. Source of these receptors: a woman aged 60-75 years in a cohort sampled during active or convalescent COVID-19. Each CDR3 is given with its conserved first and last residue. D genes are given only for firm matches. Where a row states a size, it is once, few, many or the class of an expanded clone; other rows omit it.

V: TRBV7-9; size: -; D: TRBD1; J: TRBJ1-2; CDR3: CASSPYFPDRGRTHYGYTF; DNA: TGTGCCAGCAGTCCCTACTTTCCGGACAGGGGGAGAACACACTATGGCTACACCTTC
V: TRBV18; size: -; D: -; J: TRBJ1-1; CDR3: CASSLKMNTEAFF; DNA: TGTGCCAGCTCACTTAAAATGAACACTGAAGCTTTCTTT
V: TRBV7-2; size: once; D: -; J: TRBJ2-2; CDR3: CASSLTGPPRIGELFF; DNA: TGTGCCAGCAGCCTAACAGGGCCCCCGAGAATCGGGGAGCTGTTTTTT
V: TRBV5-1; size: -; D: -; J: TRBJ2-7; CDR3: CASSLVGEAPYEQYF; DNA: TGCGCCAGCAGCTTGGTCGGGGAAGCCCCCTACGAGCAGTACTTC
V: TRBV11-2; size: -; D: -; J: TRBJ1-6; CDR3: CASSSTANSPLHF; DNA: TGTGCCAGCAGCTCGACAGCCAATTCACCCCTCCACTTT
V: TRBV7-2; size: -; D: TRBD1; J: TRBJ1-1; CDR3: CASSLRQGAKTEAFF; DNA: TGTGCCAGCAGCCTGAGACAGGGGGCAAAGACTGAAGCTTTCTTT
V: TRBV3-1/TRBV3-2; size: -; D: TRBD1; J: TRBJ2-3; CDR3: CASSQRTGSGTDTQYF; DNA: TGTGCCAGCAGCCAAAGGACAGGGTCGGGCACAGATACGCAGTATTTT
V: TRBV7-2; size: -; D: TRBD1; J: TRBJ1-2; CDR3: CASSQTGFLYGYTF; DNA: TGTGCCAGCAGCCAGACAGGGTTCCTCTATGGCTACACCTTC
V: TRBV20-1; size: once; D: -; J: TRBJ1-1; CDR3: CSAGAISEAFF; DNA: TGCAGTGCTGGGGCCATCTCTGAAGCTTTCTTT
V: TRBV7-3; size: many; D: TRBD2; J: TRBJ2-5; CDR3: CASSQGLAGGQETQYF; DNA: TGTGCCAGCAGCCAGGGACTAGCGGGGGGACAAGAGACCCAGTACTTC
V: TRBV5-1; size: many; D: TRBD1; J: TRBJ1-2; CDR3: CASSSSGTGGRGYTF; DNA: TGCGCCAGCAGCTCCTCCGGGACAGGGGGCCGAGGCTACACCTTC
V: TRBV4-3; size: -; D: TRBD1; J: TRBJ2-7; CDR3: CASSQKPDRAGEQYF; DNA: TGCGCCAGCAGCCAAAAACCGGACAGGGCTGGCGAGCAGTACTTC
V: TRBV5-4; size: few; D: TRBD1; J: TRBJ2-1; CDR3: CASRTDRRSNEQFF; DNA: TGTGCCAGCAGGACGGACAGGAGGAGCAATGAGCAGTTCTTC
V: TRBV27; size: -; D: -; J: TRBJ2-7; CDR3: CASSLGGIRLYEQYF; DNA: TGTGCCAGCAGCCTAGGGGGAATTCGCCTCTACGAGCAGTACTTC
V: TRBV28; size: -; D: TRBD1; J: TRBJ2-5; CDR3: CASSRDRVRMGTQYF; DNA: TGTGCCAGCAGCCGCGACAGGGTCAGAATGGGGACCCAGTACTTC
V: TRBV28; size: -; D: -; J: TRBJ1-6; CDR3: CASRFGAGPSSYNSPLHF; DNA: TGTGCCAGCAGGTTCGGTGCAGGGCCCAGCTCCTATAATTCACCCCTCCACTTT
V: TRBV7-3; size: -; D: TRBD1; J: TRBJ1-1; CDR3: CASSLKGGANTEAFF; DNA: TGTGCCAGCAGCTTAAAAGGGGGCGCGAACACTGAAGCTTTCTTT
V: TRBV7-8; size: -; D: TRBD1; J: TRBJ2-2; CDR3: CASSLYRGHTGELFF; DNA: TGTGCCAGCAGCTTATACAGGGGGCACACCGGGGAGCTGTTTTTT
V: TRBV28; size: once; D: TRBD1; J: TRBJ1-2; CDR3: CASSTTGEAGYTF; DNA: TGTGCCAGCAGTACCACAGGGGAGGCTGGCTACACCTTC
V: TRBV7-7; size: few; D: -; J: TRBJ2-7; CDR3: CASSPAVGGGYEQYF; DNA: TGTGCCAGCAGCCCAGCGGTGGGGGGTGGCTACGAGCAGTACTTC
V: TRBV7-9; size: many; D: TRBD1; J: TRBJ2-2; CDR3: CASISPGTGNTGELFF; DNA: TGTGCCAGCATTTCCCCCGGGACAGGGAACACCGGGGAGCTGTTTTTT
V: TRBV7-3; size: -; D: TRBD2; J: TRBJ2-5; CDR3: CASSLGALAGGRGETQYF; DNA: TGTGCCAGCAGCCTAGGCGCGCTAGCGGGGGGCCGGGGAGAGACCCAGTACTTC
V: TRBV7-9; size: -; D: -; J: TRBJ2-1; CDR3: CASSLAATSNEQFF; DNA: TGTGCCAGCAGCTTAGCGGCGACTAGCAATGAGCAGTTCTTC
V: TRBV3-1/TRBV3-2; size: -; D: -; J: TRBJ1-3; CDR3: CASSQDLGQGNTIYF; DNA: TGTGCCAGCAGCCAAGATTTAGGACAAGGAAACACCATATATTTT
V: TRBV6-5; size: -; D: -; J: TRBJ2-4; CDR3: CASGGGLGNIQYF; DNA: TGTGCCAGCGGGGGGGGCCTGGGGAACATTCAGTACTTC
V: TRBV5-6; size: -; D: -; J: TRBJ1-2; CDR3: CASSLSHGYTF; DNA: TGTGCCAGCAGCTTAAGCCATGGCTACACCTTC
V: TRBV10-3; size: -; D: TRBD1; J: TRBJ1-4; CDR3: CAISEREGQGGEKLFF; DNA: TGTGCCATCAGTGAACGAGAGGGACAGGGCGGTGAAAAACTGTTTTTT
V: TRBV9; size: -; D: -; J: TRBJ2-5; CDR3: CASSVGVSGRGETQYF; DNA: TGTGCCAGCAGCGTAGGGGTCTCAGGGAGGGGGGAGACCCAGTACTTC
V: TRBV7-6; size: -; D: -; J: TRBJ2-3; CDR3: CASSSTTPSPDTQYF; DNA: TGTGCCAGCAGCTCCACTACCCCAAGCCCAGATACGCAGTATTTT
V: TRBV28; size: -; D: TRBD1; J: TRBJ2-6; CDR3: CASSSPGQGIFRANVLTF; DNA: TGTGCCAGCAGTTCCCCGGGACAGGGAATTTTCCGGGCCAACGTCCTGACTTTC
V: TRBV27; size: -; D: -; J: TRBJ1-6; CDR3: CASSLRGNNSPLHF; DNA: TGTGCCAGCAGTTTAAGGGGAAATAATTCACCCCTCCACTTT
V: TRBV5-1; size: -; D: TRBD2; J: TRBJ2-3; CDR3: CASSLDVRGDTQYF; DNA: TGCGCCAGCAGCTTGGATGTGCGGGGGGATACGCAGTATTTT
V: TRBV5-6; size: few; D: -; J: TRBJ1-2; CDR3: CASSPMGGYGYTF; DNA: TGTGCCAGCAGTCCGATGGGGGGCTATGGCTACACCTTC
V: TRBV13; size: -; D: TRBD2; J: TRBJ2-5; CDR3: CASSIGTRQETQYF; DNA: TGTGCCAGCAGCATCGGGACTAGGCAAGAGACCCAGTACTTC
V: TRBV6-5; size: -; D: TRBD1; J: TRBJ1-1; CDR3: CASTRQGEAFF; DNA: TGTGCCAGCACCAGACAGGGTGAAGCTTTCTTT
V: TRBV20-1; size: -; D: -; J: TRBJ2-7; CDR3: CSASSTLQGAYEQYF; DNA: TGCAGTGCTAGTTCTACGTTACAGGGCGCCTACGAGCAGTACTTC
V: TRBV6-6; size: few; D: TRBD1; J: TRBJ1-5; CDR3: CASSPGGFGTGGSNQPQHF; DNA: TGTGCCAGCAGTCCGGGGGGTTTTGGAACAGGGGGTAGCAATCAGCCCCAGCATTTT
V: TRBV5-1; size: -; D: -; J: TRBJ2-5; CDR3: CASSQVAASQETQYF; DNA: TGCGCCAGCAGCCAGGTCGCAGCTTCACAAGAGACCCAGTACTTC
V: TRBV5-1; size: -; D: -; J: TRBJ2-7; CDR3: CASSFPQGYEQYF; DNA: TGCGCCAGCAGCTTCCCCCAGGGTTACGAGCAGTACTTC
V: TRBV7-3; size: -; D: TRBD1; J: TRBJ2-7; CDR3: CASSLRGQGAYEQYF; DNA: TGTGCCAGCAGCTTAAGGGGACAGGGGGCCTACGAGCAGTACTTC
V: TRBV28; size: -; D: TRBD1; J: TRBJ2-3; CDR3: CASRRLTGARTDTQYF; DNA: TGTGCCAGCAGACGATTAACAGGGGCGAGGACAGATACGCAGTATTTT
V: TRBV7-2; size: -; D: -; J: TRBJ2-7; CDR3: CASSLSGFPYEQYF; DNA: TGTGCCAGCAGCTTATCGGGGTTTCCCTACGAGCAGTACTTC
V: TRBV24-1; size: few; D: TRBD1; J: TRBJ1-2; CDR3: CATSDLGQDGYTF; DNA: TGTGCCACCAGTGATTTGGGACAGGATGGCTACACCTTC
V: TRBV10-3; size: -; D: -; J: TRBJ1-6; CDR3: CAISGGRGSPLHF; DNA: TGTGCCATCAGCGGGGGTAGAGGATCACCCCTCCACTTT
V: TRBV21-1; size: few; D: -; J: TRBJ2-3; CDR3: CASSKDYRDTQYF; DNA: TGTGCCAGCAGCAAAGATTACAGGGATACGCAGTATTTT
V: TRBV21-1; size: -; D: -; J: TRBJ2-1; CDR3: CASSTQDRGGFNNEQFF; DNA: TGTGCCAGCAGCACCCAAGACAGGGGAGGATTTAACAATGAGCAGTTCTTC
V: TRBV21-1; size: -; D: -; J: TRBJ1-5; CDR3: CASSKITWNQPQHF; DNA: TGTGCCAGCAGCAAAATAACTTGGAATCAGCCCCAGCATTTT
V: TRBV5-1; size: -; D: TRBD1; J: TRBJ1-1; CDR3: CASSLGAGQGTTEAFF; DNA: TGCGCCAGCAGCTTGGGCGCGGGACAGGGCACCACTGAAGCTTTCTTT
V: TRBV7-6; size: -; D: TRBD1; J: TRBJ1-6; CDR3: CASSRDSFGSPLHF; DNA: TGTGCCAGCAGCCGGGACAGCTTTGGATCACCCCTCCACTTT
V: TRBV13; size: -; D: -; J: TRBJ1-3; CDR3: CASRLRTVSSGNTIYF; DNA: TGTGCCAGCAGACTAAGGACAGTAAGCTCTGGAAACACCATATATTTT
V: TRBV6-5; size: -; D: -; J: TRBJ2-3; CDR3: CASSPFGLNTDTQYF; DNA: TGTGCCAGCAGTCCCTTCGGACTAAACACAGATACGCAGTATTTT
V: TRBV25-1; size: -; D: -; J: TRBJ2-5; CDR3: CASSDHGLGGETQYF; DNA: TGTGCCAGCAGTGACCACGGACTGGGAGGAGAGACCCAGTACTTC
V: TRBV4-3; size: -; D: -; J: TRBJ2-7; CDR3: CASSQEGGTYEQYF; DNA: TGCGCCAGCAGCCAGGAGGGCGGAACCTACGAGCAGTACTTC
V: TRBV5-5; size: -; D: -; J: TRBJ2-6; CDR3: CARSWEGGVLSSGANVLTF; DNA: TGTGCCCGCAGCTGGGAGGGGGGGGTTCTCAGCTCTGGGGCCAACGTCCTGACTTTC
V: TRBV5-1; size: -; D: -; J: TRBJ1-1; CDR3: CASSVGWGGRQNTEAFF; DNA: TGCGCCAGCAGCGTCGGTTGGGGGGGCCGGCAGAACACTGAAGCTTTCTTT
V: TRBV5-1; size: -; D: TRBD1; J: TRBJ2-5; CDR3: CASSAGQGARNLQETQYF; DNA: TGCGCCAGCAGCGCGGGACAGGGGGCACGAAACCTCCAAGAGACCCAGTACTTC
V: TRBV5-1; size: -; D: TRBD2; J: TRBJ2-1; CDR3: CASSLSGGGNEQFF; DNA: TGCGCCAGCAGCTTGAGCGGGGGAGGAAATGAGCAGTTCTTC
V: TRBV13; size: -; D: TRBD1; J: TRBJ1-5; CDR3: CASSFGQGGQPQHF; DNA: TGTGCCAGCAGCTTTGGACAGGGCGGACAGCCCCAGCATTTT
V: TRBV7-3; size: -; D: TRBD1; J: TRBJ2-2; CDR3: CASSWTGANTGELFF; DNA: TGTGCCAGCAGCTGGACAGGTGCGAACACCGGGGAGCTGTTTTTT
V: TRBV9; size: -; D: TRBD2; J: TRBJ2-2; CDR3: CASSVLAGASPGELFF; DNA: TGTGCCAGCAGCGTACTAGCGGGGGCCAGTCCCGGGGAGCTGTTTTTT